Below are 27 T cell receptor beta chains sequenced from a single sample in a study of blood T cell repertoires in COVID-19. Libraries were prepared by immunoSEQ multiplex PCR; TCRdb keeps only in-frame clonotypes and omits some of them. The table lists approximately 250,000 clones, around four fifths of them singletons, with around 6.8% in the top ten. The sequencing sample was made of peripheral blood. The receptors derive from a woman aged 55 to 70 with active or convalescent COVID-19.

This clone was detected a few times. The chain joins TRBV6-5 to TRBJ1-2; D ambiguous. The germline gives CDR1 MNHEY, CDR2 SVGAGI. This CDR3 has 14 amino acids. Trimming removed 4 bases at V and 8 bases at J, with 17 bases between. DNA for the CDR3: TGTGCCAGCAGTTCCCACCGGGAACTGGGAGGCTACACCTTC. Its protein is CASSSHRELGGYTF.

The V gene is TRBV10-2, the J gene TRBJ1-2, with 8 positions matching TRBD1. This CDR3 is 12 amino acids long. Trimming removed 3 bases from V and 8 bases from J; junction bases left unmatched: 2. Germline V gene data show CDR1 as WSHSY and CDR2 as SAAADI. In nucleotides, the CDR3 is TGCGCCAGCAGTGAACAGGGGGTAGGCTACACCTTC. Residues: CASSEQGVGYTF.

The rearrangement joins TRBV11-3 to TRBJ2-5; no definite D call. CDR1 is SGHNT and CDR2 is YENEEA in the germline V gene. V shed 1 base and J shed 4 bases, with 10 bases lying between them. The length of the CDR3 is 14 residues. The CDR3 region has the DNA TGTGCCAGCAGCTTAGGGTCCGCGGTAGAGACCCAGTACTTC. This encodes CASSLGSAVETQYF.

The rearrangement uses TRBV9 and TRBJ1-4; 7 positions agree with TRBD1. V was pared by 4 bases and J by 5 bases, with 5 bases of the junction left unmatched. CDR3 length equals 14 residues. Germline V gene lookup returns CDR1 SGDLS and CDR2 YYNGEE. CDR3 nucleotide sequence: TGTGCCAGCAGCTGGGGACAGCAAAATGAAAAACTGTTTTTT. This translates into CASSWGQQNEKLFF. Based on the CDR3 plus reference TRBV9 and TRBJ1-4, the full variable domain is DSGVTQTPKHLITATGQRVTLRCSPRSGDLSVYWYQQSLDQGLQFLIQYYNGEERAKGNILERFSAQQFPDLHSELNLSSLELGDSALYFCASSWGQQNEKLFFGSGTQLSVL.

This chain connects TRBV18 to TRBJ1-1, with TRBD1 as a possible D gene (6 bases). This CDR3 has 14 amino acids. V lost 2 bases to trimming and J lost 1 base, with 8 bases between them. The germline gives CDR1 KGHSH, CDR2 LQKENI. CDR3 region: CASSPAQGNTEAFF. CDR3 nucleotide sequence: TGTGCCAGCTCACCAGCACAGGGGAACACTGAAGCTTTCTTT.

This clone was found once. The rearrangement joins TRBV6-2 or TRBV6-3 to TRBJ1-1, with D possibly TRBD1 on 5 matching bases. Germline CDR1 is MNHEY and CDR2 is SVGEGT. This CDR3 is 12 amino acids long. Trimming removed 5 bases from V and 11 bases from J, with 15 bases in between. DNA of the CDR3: TGTGCCAGCAGTAAACCAGGGTTTAACGCTTTCTTT. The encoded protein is CASSKPGFNAFF.

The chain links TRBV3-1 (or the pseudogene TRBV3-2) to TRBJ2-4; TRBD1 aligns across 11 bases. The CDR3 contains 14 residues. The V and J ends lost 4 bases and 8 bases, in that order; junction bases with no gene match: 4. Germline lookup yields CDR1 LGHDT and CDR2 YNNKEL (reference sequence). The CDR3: CASSLGQGADIQYF. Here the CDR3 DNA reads TGTGCCAGCAGCCTCGGACAGGGGGCCGACATTCAGTACTTC.

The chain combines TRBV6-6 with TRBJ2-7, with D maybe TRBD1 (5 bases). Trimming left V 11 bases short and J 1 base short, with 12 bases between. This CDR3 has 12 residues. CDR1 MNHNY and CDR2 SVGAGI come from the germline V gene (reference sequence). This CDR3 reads CASRDSSYEQYF. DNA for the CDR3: TGTGCCTCCCGCGACAGTTCCTACGAGCAGTACTTC.

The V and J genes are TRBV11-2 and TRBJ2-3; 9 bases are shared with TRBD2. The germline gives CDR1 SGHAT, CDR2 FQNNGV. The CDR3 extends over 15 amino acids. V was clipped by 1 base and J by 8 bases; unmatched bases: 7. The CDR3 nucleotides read TGTGCCAGCAGCTTAGGGCGGGAGGGCCGTCCTACGCAGTATTTT. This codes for CASSLGREGRPTQYF.

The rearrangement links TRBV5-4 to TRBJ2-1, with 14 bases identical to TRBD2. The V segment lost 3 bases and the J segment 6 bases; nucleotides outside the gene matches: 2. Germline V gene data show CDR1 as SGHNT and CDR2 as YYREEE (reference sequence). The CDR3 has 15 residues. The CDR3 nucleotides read TGTGCCAGCAGCTGGGGACTAGCGGGAGCCAATGAGCAGTTCTTC. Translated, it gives CASSWGLAGANEQFF.

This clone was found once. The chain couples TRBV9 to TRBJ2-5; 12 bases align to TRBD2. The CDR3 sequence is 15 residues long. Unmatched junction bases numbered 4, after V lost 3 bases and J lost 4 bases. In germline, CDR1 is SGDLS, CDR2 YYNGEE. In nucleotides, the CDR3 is TGTGCCAGCAGCGCCCTAGCGGGGGGGATAGAGACCCAGTACTTC. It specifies CASSALAGGIETQYF.

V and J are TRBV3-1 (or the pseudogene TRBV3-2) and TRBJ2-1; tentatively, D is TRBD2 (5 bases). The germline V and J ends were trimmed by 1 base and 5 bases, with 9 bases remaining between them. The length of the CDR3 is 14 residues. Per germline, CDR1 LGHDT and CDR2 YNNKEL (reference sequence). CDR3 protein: CASSQAGINNEQFF. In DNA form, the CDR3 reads TGTGCCAGCAGCCAAGCCGGGATCAACAATGAGCAGTTCTTC.

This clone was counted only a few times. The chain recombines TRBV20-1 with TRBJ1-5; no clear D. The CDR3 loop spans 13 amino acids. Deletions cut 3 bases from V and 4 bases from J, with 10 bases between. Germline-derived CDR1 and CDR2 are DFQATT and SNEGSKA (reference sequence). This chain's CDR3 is CSASGPGNQPQHF. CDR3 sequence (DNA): TGCAGTGCTAGTGGCCCGGGAAATCAGCCCCAGCATTTT.

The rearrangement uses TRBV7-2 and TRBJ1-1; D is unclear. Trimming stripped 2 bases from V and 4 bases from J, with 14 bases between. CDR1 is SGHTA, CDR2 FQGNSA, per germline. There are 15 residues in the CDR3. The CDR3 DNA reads TGTGCCAGCAGCTTACGGGATGGGGTGCGCACTGAAGCTTTCTTT. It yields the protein CASSLRDGVRTEAFF.

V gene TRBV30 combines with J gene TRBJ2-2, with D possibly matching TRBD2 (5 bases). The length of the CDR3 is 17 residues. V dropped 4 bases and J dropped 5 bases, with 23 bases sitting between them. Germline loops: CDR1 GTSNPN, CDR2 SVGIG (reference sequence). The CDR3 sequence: CAWIALGSARGTGELFF. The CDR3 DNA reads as TGTGCCTGGATAGCCCTTGGTAGCGCCCGGGGAACCGGGGAGCTGTTTTTT.

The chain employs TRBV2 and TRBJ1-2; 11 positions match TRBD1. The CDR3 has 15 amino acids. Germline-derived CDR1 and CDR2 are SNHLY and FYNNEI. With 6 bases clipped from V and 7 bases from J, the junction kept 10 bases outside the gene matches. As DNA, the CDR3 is TGTGCCAGCAGCGGGACAGGGGGTGAAGTGAGTGGCTACACCTTC. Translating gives CASSGTGGEVSGYTF.

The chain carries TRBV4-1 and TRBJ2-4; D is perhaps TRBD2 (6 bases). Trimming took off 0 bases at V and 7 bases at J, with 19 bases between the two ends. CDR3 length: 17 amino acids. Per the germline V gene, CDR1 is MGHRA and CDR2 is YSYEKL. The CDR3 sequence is CASSQDQLESGVNIQYF. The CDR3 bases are TGCGCCAGCAGCCAAGACCAACTAGAGTCGGGGGTGAACATTCAGTACTTC.

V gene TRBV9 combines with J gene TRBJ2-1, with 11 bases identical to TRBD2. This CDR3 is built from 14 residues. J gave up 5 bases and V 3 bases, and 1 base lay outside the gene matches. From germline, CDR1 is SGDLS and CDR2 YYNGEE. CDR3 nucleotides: TGTGCCAGCAGCGAGGGACTAGCGGACAATGAGCAGTTCTTC. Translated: CASSEGLADNEQFF. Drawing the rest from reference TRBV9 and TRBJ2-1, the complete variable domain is DSGVTQTPKHLITATGQRVTLRCSPRSGDLSVYWYQQSLDQGLQFLIQYYNGEERAKGNILERFSAQQFPDLHSELNLSSLELGDSALYFCASSEGLADNEQFFGPGTRLTVL.

The CDR3 coding sequence is TGTGCCAGCAGCGTCAACGCGGGGTTGGGCTACAATGAGCAGTTCTTC. Its protein product is CASSVNAGLGYNEQFF. This chain uses TRBV9 with TRBJ2-1; weak D call: TRBD2 (6 bases). Trimming shortened V by 2 bases and J by 3 bases, and 15 bases separated the two germline ends. The CDR3 extends over 16 amino acids. Per germline, CDR1 SGDLS and CDR2 YYNGEE.

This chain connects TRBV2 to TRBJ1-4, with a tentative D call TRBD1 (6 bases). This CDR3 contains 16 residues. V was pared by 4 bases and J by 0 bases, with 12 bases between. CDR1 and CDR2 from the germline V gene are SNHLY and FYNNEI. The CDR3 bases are TGTGCCAGCAGTGCGGGACACTTTGCAACTAATGAAAAACTGTTTTTT. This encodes CASSAGHFATNEKLFF.

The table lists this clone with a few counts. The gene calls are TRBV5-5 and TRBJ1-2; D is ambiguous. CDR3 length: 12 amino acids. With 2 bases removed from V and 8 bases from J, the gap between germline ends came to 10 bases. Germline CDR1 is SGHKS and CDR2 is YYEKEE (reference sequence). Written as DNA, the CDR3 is TGTGCCAGCAGCTTCTCCTCGGGGGGCTACACCTTC. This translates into CASSFSSGGYTF.

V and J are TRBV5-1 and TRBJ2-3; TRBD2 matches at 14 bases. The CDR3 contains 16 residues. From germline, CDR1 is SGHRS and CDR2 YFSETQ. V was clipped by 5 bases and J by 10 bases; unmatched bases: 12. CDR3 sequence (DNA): TGCGCCAGCAGATCGGGGGGGACTAGCGGGAGTCAGGCGCAGTATTTT. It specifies CASRSGGTSGSQAQYF.

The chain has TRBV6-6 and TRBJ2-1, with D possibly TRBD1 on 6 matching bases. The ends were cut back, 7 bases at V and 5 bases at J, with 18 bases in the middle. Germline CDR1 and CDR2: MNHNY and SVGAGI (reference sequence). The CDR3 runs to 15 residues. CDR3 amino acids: CASNKGWDKDNEQFF. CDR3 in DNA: TGTGCCAGCAATAAAGGGTGGGACAAGGACAATGAGCAGTTCTTC.

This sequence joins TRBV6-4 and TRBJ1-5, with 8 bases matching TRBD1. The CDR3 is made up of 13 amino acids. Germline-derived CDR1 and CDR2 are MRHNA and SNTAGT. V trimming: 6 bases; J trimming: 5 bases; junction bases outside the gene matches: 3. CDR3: CASSQDRDQPQHF. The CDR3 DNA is TGTGCCAGCAGCCAGGACAGGGATCAGCCCCAGCATTTT.

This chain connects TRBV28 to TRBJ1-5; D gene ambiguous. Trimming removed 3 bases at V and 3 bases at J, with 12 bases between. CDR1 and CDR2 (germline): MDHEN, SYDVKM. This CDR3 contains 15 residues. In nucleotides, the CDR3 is TGTGCCAGCAGTTTTTTACCGGGGTACAATCAGCCCCAGCATTTT. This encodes CASSFLPGYNQPQHF.

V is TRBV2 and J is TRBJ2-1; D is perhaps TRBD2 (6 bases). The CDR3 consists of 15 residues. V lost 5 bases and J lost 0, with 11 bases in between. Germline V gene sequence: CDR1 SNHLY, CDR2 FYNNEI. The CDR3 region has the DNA TGTGCCAGCAGTCCGGAGGGTAACTCCTACAATGAGCAGTTCTTC. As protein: CASSPEGNSYNEQFF.

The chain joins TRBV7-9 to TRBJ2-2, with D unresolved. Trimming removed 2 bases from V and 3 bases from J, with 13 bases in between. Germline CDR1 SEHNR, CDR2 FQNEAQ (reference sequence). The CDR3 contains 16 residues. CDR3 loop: CASSLNWAGYTGELFF. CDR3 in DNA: TGTGCCAGCAGCTTAAACTGGGCCGGCTACACCGGGGAGCTGTTTTTT.